Listed below are T cell receptor beta chains from one sample, sequenced in a study of cytomegalovirus exposure and HLA in healthy donors. Sequencing was performed with immunoSEQ multiplex PCR; in TCRdb, only in-frame clones are kept and a portion is missing. Found here are roughly 130,000 clones, roughly 78% of them singletons; the top ten hold 1%. Sequencing input: PBMCs. All receptors derive from a middle-aged man in good health and CMV-seronegative. Both conserved end residues are part of each CDR3. D genes are given only for firm matches. Clone size appears in some rows only: once, few, many, or a class for an expanded clone.

d_call: -
clone_size: few
v_call: TRBV5-1
j_call: TRBJ1-1
cdr3_nt: TGCGCCAGCAGTTTGGGGGAGAAGCCGAGTTTGAACACTGAAGCTTTCTTT
cdr3_aa: CASSLGEKPSLNTEAFF

d_call: TRBD2
clone_size: -
v_call: TRBV28
j_call: TRBJ2-3
cdr3_nt: TGTGCCAGCAGTCCGGCGGGAGCGGGAGGGGACACAGATACGCAGTATTTT
cdr3_aa: CASSPAGAGGDTDTQYF

d_call: TRBD2
clone_size: -
v_call: TRBV7-2
j_call: TRBJ2-1
cdr3_nt: TGTGCCAGCAGCTTGAGCGGGGGAACCAATGAGCAGTTCTTC
cdr3_aa: CASSLSGGTNEQFF

d_call: TRBD2
clone_size: -
v_call: TRBV7-2
j_call: TRBJ2-2
cdr3_nt: TGTGCCAGCAGCCACGCGGGGGTAGGAACCGGGGAGCTGTTTTTT
cdr3_aa: CASSHAGVGTGELFF

d_call: TRBD2
clone_size: -
v_call: TRBV7-2
j_call: TRBJ2-7
cdr3_nt: TGTGCCAGCAGCTTAGGGACTAGCGGCTCCTACGAGCAGTACTTC
cdr3_aa: CASSLGTSGSYEQYF

d_call: TRBD1
clone_size: -
v_call: TRBV2
j_call: TRBJ1-2
cdr3_nt: TGTGCCAGCACCTCCCTCCCCGGGACAGGGGTCGGCTACACCTTC
cdr3_aa: CASTSLPGTGVGYTF

d_call: -
clone_size: once
v_call: TRBV5-1
j_call: TRBJ1-2
cdr3_nt: TGCGCCAGCAGCTTGGAAACAGGGATCCCTAACTATGGCTACACCTTC
cdr3_aa: CASSLETGIPNYGYTF

d_call: -
clone_size: few
v_call: TRBV5-1
j_call: TRBJ1-4
cdr3_nt: TGCGCCAGCAGCTTGGATCAGGGGGAAAAACTGTTTTTT
cdr3_aa: CASSLDQGEKLFF

d_call: TRBD2
clone_size: -
v_call: TRBV5-1
j_call: TRBJ2-1
cdr3_nt: TGCGCCAGCAGCACTGGACTAGCGGGATCTGCGGATGAGCAGTTCTTC
cdr3_aa: CASSTGLAGSADEQFF

d_call: TRBD2
clone_size: once
v_call: TRBV5-4
j_call: TRBJ2-1
cdr3_nt: TGTGCCAGCAGCACTGGACTAGACCCCAATGAGCAGTTCTTC
cdr3_aa: CASSTGLDPNEQFF